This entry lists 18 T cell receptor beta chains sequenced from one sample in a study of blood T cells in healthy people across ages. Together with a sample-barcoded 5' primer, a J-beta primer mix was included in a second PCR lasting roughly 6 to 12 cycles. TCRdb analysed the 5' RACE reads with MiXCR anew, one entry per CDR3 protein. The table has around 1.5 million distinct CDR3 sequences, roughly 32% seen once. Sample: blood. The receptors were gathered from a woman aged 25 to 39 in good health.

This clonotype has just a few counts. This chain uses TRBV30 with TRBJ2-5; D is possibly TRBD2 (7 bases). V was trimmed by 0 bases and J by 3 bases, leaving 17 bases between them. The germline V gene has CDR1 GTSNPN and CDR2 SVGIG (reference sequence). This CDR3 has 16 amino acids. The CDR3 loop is CAWSVVPGGRKETQYF. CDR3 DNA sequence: TGTGCCTGGAGTGTCGTTCCGGGGGGCAGAAAAGAGACCCAGTACTTC.

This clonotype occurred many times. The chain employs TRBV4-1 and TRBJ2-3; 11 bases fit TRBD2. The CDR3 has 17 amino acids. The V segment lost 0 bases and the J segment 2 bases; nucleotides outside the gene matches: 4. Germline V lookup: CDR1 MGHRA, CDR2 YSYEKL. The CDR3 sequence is CASSQEKLAGDTDTQYF. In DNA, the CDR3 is TGCGCCAGCAGCCAAGAAAAACTAGCGGGAGACACAGATACGCAGTATTTT.

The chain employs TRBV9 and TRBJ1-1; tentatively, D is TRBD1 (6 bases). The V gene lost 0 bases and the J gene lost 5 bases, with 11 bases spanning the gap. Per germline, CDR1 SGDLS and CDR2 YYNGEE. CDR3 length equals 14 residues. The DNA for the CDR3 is TGTGCCAGCAGCGTAGCGCCAGGGGATACTGAAGCTTTCTTT. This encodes CASSVAPGDTEAFF.

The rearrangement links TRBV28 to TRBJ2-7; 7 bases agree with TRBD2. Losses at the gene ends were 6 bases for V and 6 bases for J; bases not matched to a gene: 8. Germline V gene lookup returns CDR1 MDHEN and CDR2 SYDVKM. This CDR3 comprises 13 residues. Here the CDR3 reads CASSRGSGTEQYF. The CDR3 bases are TGTGCCAGCAGCCGTGGGAGCGGGACCGAGCAGTACTTC.

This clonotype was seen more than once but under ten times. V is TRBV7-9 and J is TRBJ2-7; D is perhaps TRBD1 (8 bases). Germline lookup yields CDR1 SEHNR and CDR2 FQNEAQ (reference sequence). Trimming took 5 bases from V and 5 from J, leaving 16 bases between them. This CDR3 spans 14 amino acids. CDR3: CASSTTGEGNEQYF. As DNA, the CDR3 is TGTGCCAGCAGCACGACAGGGGAGGGGAACGAGCAGTACTTC.

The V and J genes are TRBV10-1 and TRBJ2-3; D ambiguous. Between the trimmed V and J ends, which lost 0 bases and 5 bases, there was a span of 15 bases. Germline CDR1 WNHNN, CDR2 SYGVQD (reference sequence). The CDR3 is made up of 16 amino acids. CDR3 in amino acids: CASSESTPTVRDTQYF. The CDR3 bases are TGCGCCAGCAGTGAGTCAACCCCTACAGTTAGAGATACGCAGTATTTT.

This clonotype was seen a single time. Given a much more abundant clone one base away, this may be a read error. CDR3 nucleotide sequence: TGCAGTGCTAGGGACATGCGCAGGGGATACAATGAGCAGTTCTTC. It codes for CSARDMRRGYNEQFF. The chain carries TRBV20-1 and TRBJ2-1; possible D gene TRBD1, 6 bases. The CDR3 runs to 15 residues. The germline V gene encodes CDR1 DFQATT and CDR2 SNEGSKA (reference sequence). V shed 3 bases and J shed 4 bases, with 16 bases lying between them.

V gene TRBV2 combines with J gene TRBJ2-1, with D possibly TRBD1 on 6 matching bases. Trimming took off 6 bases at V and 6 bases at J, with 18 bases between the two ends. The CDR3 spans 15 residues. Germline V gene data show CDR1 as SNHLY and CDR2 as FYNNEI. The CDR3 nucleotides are TGTGCCAGCAGCCAATCGGACAGAGGGGGCAATGAGCAGTTCTTC. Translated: CASSQSDRGGNEQFF.

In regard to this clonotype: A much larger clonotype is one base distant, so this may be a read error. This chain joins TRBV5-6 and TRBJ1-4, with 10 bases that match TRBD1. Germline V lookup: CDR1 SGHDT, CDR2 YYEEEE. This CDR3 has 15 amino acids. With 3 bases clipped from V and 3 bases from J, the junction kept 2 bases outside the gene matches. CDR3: CASSWTGGANEKLFF. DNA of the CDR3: TGTGCCAGCAGCTGGACAGGGGGAGCTAATGAAAAACTGTTTTTT.

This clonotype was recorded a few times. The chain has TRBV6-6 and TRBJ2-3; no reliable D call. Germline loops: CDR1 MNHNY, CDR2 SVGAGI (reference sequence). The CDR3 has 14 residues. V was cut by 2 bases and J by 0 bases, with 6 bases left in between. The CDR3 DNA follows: TGTGCCAGCAGTTACCGCGTTAGCACAGATACGCAGTATTTT. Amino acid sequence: CASSYRVSTDTQYF.

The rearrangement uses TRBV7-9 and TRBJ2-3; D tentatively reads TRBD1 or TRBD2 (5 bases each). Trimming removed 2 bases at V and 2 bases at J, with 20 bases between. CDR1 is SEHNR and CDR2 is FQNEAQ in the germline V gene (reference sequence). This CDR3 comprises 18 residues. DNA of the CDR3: TGTGCCAGCAGCTTACCCCGAGGGGAGTCCTCAGACACAGATACGCAGTATTTT. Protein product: CASSLPRGESSDTDTQYF.

The CDR3 DNA sequence: TGTGCCAGCAGTCCTGGGACTAGCGGGAGATTCAATGAGCAGTTCTTC. This translates into CASSPGTSGRFNEQFF. The chain combines TRBV27 with TRBJ2-1; 14 nucleotides line up with TRBD2. CDR1 MNHEY and CDR2 SMNVEV come from the germline V gene (reference sequence). This CDR3 comprises 16 residues. V was pared by 5 bases and J by 6 bases, with 6 bases of the junction left unmatched.

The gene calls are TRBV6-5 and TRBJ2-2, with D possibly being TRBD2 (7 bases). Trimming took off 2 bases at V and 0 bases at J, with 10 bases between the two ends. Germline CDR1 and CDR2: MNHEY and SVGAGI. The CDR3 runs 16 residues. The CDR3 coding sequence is TGTGCCAGCAGTTACGAGGGGGGGGCGAACACCGGGGAGCTGTTTTTT. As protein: CASSYEGGANTGELFF.

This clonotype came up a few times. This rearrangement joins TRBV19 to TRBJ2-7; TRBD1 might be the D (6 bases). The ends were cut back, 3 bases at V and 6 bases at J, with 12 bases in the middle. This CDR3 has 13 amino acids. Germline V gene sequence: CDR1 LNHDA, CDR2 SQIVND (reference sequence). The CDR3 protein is CASSMGAGGEQYF. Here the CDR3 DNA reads TGTGCCAGTAGTATGGGGGCAGGAGGCGAGCAGTACTTC.

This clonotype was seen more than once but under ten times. CDR3 in amino acids: CAWGLVNYNEQFF. The CDR3 DNA reads TGTGCCTGGGGACTAGTAAACTACAATGAGCAGTTCTTC. The chain combines TRBV30 with TRBJ2-1; 7 bases are shared with TRBD2. This CDR3 has 13 amino acids. Trimming at V came to 5 bases and at J to 3 bases, leaving 4 bases not matched to a gene. CDR1 is GTSNPN, CDR2 SVGIG, per germline (reference sequence).

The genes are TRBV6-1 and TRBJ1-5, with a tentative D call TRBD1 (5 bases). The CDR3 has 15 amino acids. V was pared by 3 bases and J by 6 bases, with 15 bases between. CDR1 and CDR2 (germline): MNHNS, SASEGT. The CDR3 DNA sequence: TGTGCCAGCAGTGACGGGGCCCCGGGGTGTCAGCCCCAGCATTTT. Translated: CASSDGAPGCQPQHF.

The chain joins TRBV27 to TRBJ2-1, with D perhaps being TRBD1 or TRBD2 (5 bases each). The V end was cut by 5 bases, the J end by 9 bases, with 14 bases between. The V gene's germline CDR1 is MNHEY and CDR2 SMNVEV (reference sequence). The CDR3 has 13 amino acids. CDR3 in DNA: TGTGCCAGCAGTCCCCCGGGACCTGGTGAGCAGTTCTTC. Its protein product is CASSPPGPGEQFF.

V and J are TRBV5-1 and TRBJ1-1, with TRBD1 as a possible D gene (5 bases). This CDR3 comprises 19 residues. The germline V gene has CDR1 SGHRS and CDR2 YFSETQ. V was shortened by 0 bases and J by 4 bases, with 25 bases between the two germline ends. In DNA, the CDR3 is TGCGCCAGCAGCTTGGACCAGATGTTTTGGGGCGCTCATGGCACTGAAGCTTTCTTT. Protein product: CASSLDQMFWGAHGTEAFF.